Listed below are T cell receptor beta chains from one sample, sequenced in a study of technical replicates of blood from a handful of donors. Profiling relied on immunoSEQ multiplex PCR, and the TCRdb table lists in-frame clones only, not all of them. The sample has tens of thousands of clones; 92% are singletons. The sample consisted of T cells isolated from PBMCs. The origin of the receptors is a human donor in good health. Both conserved end residues are trimmed from each CDR3. Fields, in order: V gene, D gene, CDR3 protein. D genes are given only for firm matches.

v_gene: TRBV28
d_gene: .
CDR3aa: ASSMTDFKDTQY

v_gene: TRBV5-4
d_gene: .
CDR3aa: ASSLTAYNEQF

v_gene: TRBV5-4
d_gene: .
CDR3aa: ASSQGTTNTDTQY

v_gene: TRBV30
d_gene: TRBD2
CDR3aa: AWSVGLAGVTDTQY

v_gene: TRBV18
d_gene: .
CDR3aa: ASSPSSRDGNTIY

v_gene: TRBV9
d_gene: TRBD2
CDR3aa: ASSAGTSGGSRTGELF

v_gene: TRBV28
d_gene: .
CDR3aa: ASSLSGRLEY

v_gene: TRBV11-3
d_gene: TRBD1
CDR3aa: ASSFLRGRTGELF

v_gene: TRBV28
d_gene: .
CDR3aa: ASSLYDGYYTEAF

v_gene: TRBV7-6
d_gene: TRBD2
CDR3aa: ASSLEGTSGRASFEQY

v_gene: TRBV27
d_gene: .
CDR3aa: ASSWIPGGEQF

v_gene: TRBV19
d_gene: TRBD1
CDR3aa: ASMTGAGRTEAF

v_gene: TRBV19
d_gene: TRBD2
CDR3aa: ASKMGEGRNEQY

v_gene: TRBV25-1
d_gene: .
CDR3aa: ASSEAGGYETQY

v_gene: TRBV11-2
d_gene: .
CDR3aa: ASLPGLGTEAF

v_gene: TRBV7-2
d_gene: TRBD2
CDR3aa: ASSLHSGSTGELF

v_gene: TRBV28
d_gene: TRBD2
CDR3aa: ASSLRRLAGSEQY

v_gene: TRBV7-9
d_gene: .
CDR3aa: ASRLGIFRDTQETQY

v_gene: TRBV5-4
d_gene: TRBD2
CDR3aa: ASGTSGGSYEQY

v_gene: TRBV25-1
d_gene: .
CDR3aa: ASSVTGGPNTGELF

v_gene: TRBV4-3
d_gene: TRBD2
CDR3aa: ASSQAQTSLTDTQY

v_gene: TRBV19
d_gene: .
CDR3aa: ASNPQPGPINYGYT

v_gene: TRBV19
d_gene: TRBD1
CDR3aa: ASSTDRGPTDTQY

v_gene: TRBV11-3
d_gene: .
CDR3aa: ASSLQSRGSDKAF

v_gene: TRBV25-1
d_gene: .
CDR3aa: ASGHSYGYT

v_gene: TRBV30
d_gene: TRBD1
CDR3aa: AWSDLGQKEPYSNQPQH

v_gene: TRBV9
d_gene: .
CDR3aa: ASSPSGGGTDTQY

v_gene: TRBV28
d_gene: TRBD2
CDR3aa: ASSGIAGDNTGELF

v_gene: TRBV28
d_gene: TRBD2
CDR3aa: ASSLEGLAVNEQF

v_gene: TRBV7-9
d_gene: .
CDR3aa: ASSFIGARYEQY

v_gene: TRBV6-6
d_gene: .
CDR3aa: ASTDFKEASGGYT

v_gene: TRBV9
d_gene: TRBD1
CDR3aa: ASSVAQGDQPQH

v_gene: TRBV9
d_gene: .
CDR3aa: ASSVDGNTEAF

v_gene: TRBV7-2
d_gene: TRBD1
CDR3aa: ASSFGQGGGNTIY

v_gene: TRBV6-4
d_gene: TRBD1
CDR3aa: ASSETGGQPQH

v_gene: TRBV5-6
d_gene: .
CDR3aa: ASSFRTTDTQY

v_gene: TRBV6-5
d_gene: TRBD2
CDR3aa: ASSYSSGSAYEQY

v_gene: TRBV4-1
d_gene: .
CDR3aa: ASSQGRRDLNEQF

v_gene: TRBV9
d_gene: .
CDR3aa: ASSPFQGSTDTQY